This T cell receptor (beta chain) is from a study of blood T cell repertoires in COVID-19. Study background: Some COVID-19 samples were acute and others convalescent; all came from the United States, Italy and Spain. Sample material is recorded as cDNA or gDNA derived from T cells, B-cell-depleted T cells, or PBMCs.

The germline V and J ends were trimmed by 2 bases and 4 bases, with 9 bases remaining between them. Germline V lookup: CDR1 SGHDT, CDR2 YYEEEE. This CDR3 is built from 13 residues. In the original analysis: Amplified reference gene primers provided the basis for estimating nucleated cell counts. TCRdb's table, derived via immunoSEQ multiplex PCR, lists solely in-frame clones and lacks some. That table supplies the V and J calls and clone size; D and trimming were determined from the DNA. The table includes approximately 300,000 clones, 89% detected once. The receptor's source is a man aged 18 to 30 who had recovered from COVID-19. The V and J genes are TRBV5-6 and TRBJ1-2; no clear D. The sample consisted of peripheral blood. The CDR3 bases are TGTGCCAGCAGCTTAGGAGGGCCCTATGGCTACACCTTC. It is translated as CASSLGGPYGYTF.